One and the same sample provided the 14 T cell receptor beta chains below, sequenced in a study of blood T cell repertoires in COVID-19. The assay was immunoSEQ multiplex PCR, and TCRdb's table has in-frame clones only and misses some. The sample includes some 240,000 clones, 85% of them seen just once. Sequenced sample: PBMCs or T cells enriched from blood (not recorded which). Receptor source: a woman between 45 and 65 years old who had been exposed to COVID-19.

This chain joins TRBV3-1 (or the pseudogene TRBV3-2) and TRBJ2-7, with D unresolved. The V and J ends lost 4 bases and 0 bases respectively, with 22 bases between them. Germline V gives CDR1 LGHDT, CDR2 YNNKEL (reference sequence). The CDR3 contains 18 residues. CDR3 DNA sequence: TGTGCCAGCAGCCCTCCCCCCCCATTTGTGGAGCTCTCCTACGAGCAGTACTTC. It is translated as CASSPPPPFVELSYEQYF.

The chain joins TRBV12-5 to TRBJ1-1; the match to TRBD1 covers 7 bases. Looked up from germline, CDR1 is LGHNT and CDR2 is FRNRAP. V was pared by 0 bases and J by 2 bases, with 9 bases of the junction left unmatched. This CDR3 spans 17 amino acids. As DNA, the CDR3 is TGTGCTAGTGGTTTGGTACTGAAAACAGGGGCAAACACTGAAGCTTTCTTT. Translated: CASGLVLKTGANTEAFF.

This rearrangement joins TRBV10-3 to TRBJ2-5, with a possible D match to TRBD1 (7 bases). Deletions cut 11 bases from V and 5 bases from J, with 15 bases between. The CDR3 runs to 12 residues. CDR1 and CDR2 (germline): ENHRY, SYGVKD. This CDR3 reads CAAGGSGETQYF. CDR3 in DNA: TGTGCCGCAGGGGGGAGCGGGGAGACCCAGTACTTC.

The V and J genes are TRBV28 and TRBJ1-6; 7 bases line up with TRBD1. CDR3 length: 15 residues. The junction had 11 bases not matched to a gene; V was cut back by 8 bases and J by 7 bases. Germline V gives CDR1 MDHEN, CDR2 SYDVKM. The DNA of the CDR3 is TGTGCCAGCGAATCCTGGGGCAGGGGGAATTCACCCCTCCACTTT. Translation: CASESWGRGNSPLHF.

The V gene is TRBV7-8, the J gene TRBJ1-2; a possible D gene is TRBD1 (5 bases). The CDR3 extends over 14 amino acids. Germline V CDR1 and CDR2: SGHVS, FQNEAQ. Trimming stripped 2 bases from V and 3 bases from J, with 10 bases between. Here the CDR3 DNA reads TGTGCCAGCAGCTTACTCGGACAAGACTATGGCTACACCTTC. Translation: CASSLLGQDYGYTF.

This chain connects TRBV29-1 to TRBJ2-3, with D possibly TRBD1 on 5 matching bases. CDR1 and CDR2 from the germline V gene are SQVTM and ANQGSEA. The ends were cut back, 0 bases at V and 6 bases at J, with 19 bases in the middle. The CDR3 runs to 16 residues. The CDR3, as DNA: TGCAGCGTTGAAGATCGGGTAGGGGTTTCAGGGGATACGCAGTATTTT. Encoded protein: CSVEDRVGVSGDTQYF.

The rearrangement joins TRBV28 to TRBJ1-1, with D possibly TRBD1 on 6 matching bases. Germline-derived CDR1 and CDR2 are MDHEN and SYDVKM. Trimming cost V 5 bases and J 0 bases, with 16 bases left between them. The CDR3 runs to 16 residues. CDR3 coding DNA: TGTGCCAGCAGTGCAAGCAGGGGTCTCCTGAACACTGAAGCTTTCTTT. Translation gives CASSASRGLLNTEAFF.

The J gene is TRBJ2-3, the V gene TRBV12-5, with 7 bases identical to TRBD2. The trim removed 1 base at V and 5 bases at J, leaving 0 bases unmatched. Germline CDR1 reads LGHNT; CDR2 reads FRNRAP. CDR3 length equals 13 residues. This CDR3 is CASGLGTRDTQYF. The DNA of the CDR3 is TGTGCTAGTGGTTTGGGGACTAGAGATACGCAGTATTTT.

The rearrangement links TRBV6-5 to TRBJ2-1, with TRBD2 matching over 9 bases. The CDR3 has 14 residues. CDR1 MNHEY and CDR2 SVGAGI come from the germline V gene. V trimming: 7 bases; J trimming: 4 bases; junction bases outside the gene matches: 5. CDR3 nucleotides: TGTGCCAGCATACAAGCGGGGGGATACAATGAGCAGTTCTTC. Amino acids: CASIQAGGYNEQFF.

This clone appeared a few times. The chain employs TRBV9 and TRBJ1-3; D not resolved. Between the trimmed V and J ends, which lost 0 bases and 0 bases, there was a span of 13 bases. The V gene's germline CDR1 is SGDLS and CDR2 YYNGEE. The CDR3 totals 17 residues. Here the CDR3 reads CASSVGLYDYSGNTIYF. The CDR3 bases are TGTGCCAGCAGCGTAGGGCTCTACGACTACTCTGGAAACACCATATATTTT.

The rearrangement links TRBV5-4 to TRBJ1-2; 7 bases map to TRBD1. The CDR3 has 14 residues. The germline V gene encodes CDR1 SGHNT and CDR2 YYREEE (reference sequence). The J segment lost 7 bases and the V segment lost 0 bases, leaving 6 bases of the junction unmatched. The CDR3 protein is CASSLERQGVGYTF. In DNA form, the CDR3 reads TGTGCCAGCAGCTTGGAGAGGCAGGGGGTTGGCTACACCTTC.

The gene calls are TRBV12-3 or TRBV12-4 and TRBJ1-3, with D possibly being TRBD1 (5 bases). V lost 9 bases and J lost 2, with 11 bases in between. The CDR3 consists of 13 residues. The CDR3 DNA sequence: TGTGCCAGTACCACAGGTCCTGGAAACACCATATATTTT. Its translation is CASTTGPGNTIYF.

This chain connects TRBV10-2 to TRBJ2-3; 8 bases are shared with TRBD1. V gave up 7 bases and J gave up 4 bases; unmatched junction bases: 7. The germline gives CDR1 WSHSY, CDR2 SAAADI. The CDR3 has 14 amino acids. Written as DNA, the CDR3 is TGCGCCAGCAAGCTTGCGGGACAGGCAGATACGCAGTATTTT. This encodes CASKLAGQADTQYF.

The gene calls are TRBV7-3 and TRBJ2-6, with D maybe TRBD1 (5 bases). Germline V gene lookup returns CDR1 SGHTA and CDR2 FQGTGA. This CDR3 has 15 residues. V was trimmed by 4 bases and J by 4 bases, leaving 11 bases between them. CDR3 amino acids: CASSSRASGANVLTF. The CDR3 DNA is TGTGCCAGCAGCTCCAGGGCGAGCGGGGCCAACGTCCTGACTTTC.